The 5 T cell receptor beta chains below were found in one sample sequenced in a study of T cells after yellow fever vaccination. TCRdb used MiXCR to reprocess the 5' RACE reads, holding one entry per CDR3 protein. This sample yields approximately 300,000 distinct CDR3 sequences, of which 9.5% to 12% are seen a single time; about 3% belongs to the top ten. Material: CD4+ T cells sorted from PBMCs, obtained 45 days after the yellow fever booster vaccination. These receptors all stem from a man aged 18-30 years who received the YFV17D yellow fever vaccine.

The rearrangement joins TRBV29-1 to TRBJ2-3; the match to TRBD2 covers 13 bases. The CDR3 is 16 residues long. Germline V lookup: CDR1 SQVTM, CDR2 ANQGSEA. V was clipped by 8 bases and J by 1 base; unmatched bases: 9. The CDR3 sequence: CSLRTSGGPRTDTQYF. CDR3 coding DNA: TGCAGCCTACGGACTAGCGGGGGTCCCCGCACAGATACGCAGTATTTT.

At least ten counts were recorded for this clonotype. The genes are TRBV4-3 and TRBJ2-2, with a weak D call TRBD2 (6 bases). CDR1 and CDR2 (germline): LGHNA, YSLEER. V lost 1 base and J 7 bases, leaving 16 bases between the germline ends. The CDR3 sequence is 16 residues long. The CDR3 DNA reads as TGCGCCAGCAGCCAAGGGAGGGGCAAGGGCGGCGGGGAGCTGTTTTTT. Protein: CASSQGRGKGGGELFF.

V usage is TRBV20-1 and J usage is TRBJ2-3, with 8 bases fitting TRBD1. This CDR3 has 16 residues. The V gene's germline CDR1 is DFQATT and CDR2 SNEGSKA (reference sequence). The trim removed 1 base at V and 6 bases at J, leaving 12 bases unmatched. The chain's CDR3 is CSARVMAGGLVDTQYF. The CDR3 DNA sequence: TGCAGTGCTAGAGTTATGGCAGGGGGCTTAGTGGATACGCAGTATTTT.

This clonotype occurred a few times. V and J are TRBV7-3 and TRBJ1-6, with D possibly TRBD1 on 6 matching bases. Germline V gene lookup returns CDR1 SGHTA and CDR2 FQGTGA. V lost 5 bases, J lost 5 bases, and 13 bases lay in between. This CDR3 comprises 15 residues. The CDR3: CASSAGQPNNSPLHF. The DNA of the CDR3 is TGTGCCAGCAGCGCCGGACAGCCCAATAATTCACCCCTCCACTTT.

The table lists this clonotype with a few counts. The V gene is TRBV20-1, the J gene TRBJ2-5; either TRBD1 or TRBD2 may fit D (5 bases each). V lost 6 bases to trimming and J lost 5 bases, with 19 bases between them. The CDR3 totals 14 residues. Germline CDR1 reads DFQATT; CDR2 reads SNEGSKA (reference sequence). This CDR3 reads CSAGPSGPWETQYF. CDR3 in DNA: TGCAGTGCGGGCCCGTCGGGGCCTTGGGAGACCCAGTACTTC.